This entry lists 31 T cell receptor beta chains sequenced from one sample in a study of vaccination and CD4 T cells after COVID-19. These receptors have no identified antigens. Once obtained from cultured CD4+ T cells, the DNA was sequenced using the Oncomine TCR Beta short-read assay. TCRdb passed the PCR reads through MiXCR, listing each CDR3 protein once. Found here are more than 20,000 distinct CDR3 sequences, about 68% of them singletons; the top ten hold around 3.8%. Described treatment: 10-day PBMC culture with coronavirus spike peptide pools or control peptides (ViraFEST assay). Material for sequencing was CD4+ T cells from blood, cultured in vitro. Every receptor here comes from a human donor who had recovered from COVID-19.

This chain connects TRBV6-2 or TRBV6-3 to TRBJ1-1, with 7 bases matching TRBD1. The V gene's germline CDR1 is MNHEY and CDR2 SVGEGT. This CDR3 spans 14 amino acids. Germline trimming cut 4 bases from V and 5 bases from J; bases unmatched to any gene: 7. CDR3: CASSFDRVLTEAFF. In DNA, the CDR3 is TGTGCCAGCAGTTTCGACAGGGTGCTGACTGAAGCTTTCTTT.

The CDR3 loop is CASSSDRGRHEQYF. The CDR3 nucleotides are TGTGCCAGCAGCAGCGACAGGGGGCGCCACGAGCAGTACTTC. This chain connects TRBV7-2 to TRBJ2-7; TRBD1 agrees at 10 bases. The junction had 6 bases not matched to a gene; V was cut back by 5 bases and J by 5 bases. The CDR3 is 14 amino acids. CDR1 and CDR2 (germline): SGHTA, FQGNSA.

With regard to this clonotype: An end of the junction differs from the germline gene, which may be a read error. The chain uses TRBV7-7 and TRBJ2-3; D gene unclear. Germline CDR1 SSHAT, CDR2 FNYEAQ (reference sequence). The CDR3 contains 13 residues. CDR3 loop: CASSLGRTDTQYF. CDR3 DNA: TGTGCTAGCAGCTTGGGCCGCACAGATACGCAGTATTTT.

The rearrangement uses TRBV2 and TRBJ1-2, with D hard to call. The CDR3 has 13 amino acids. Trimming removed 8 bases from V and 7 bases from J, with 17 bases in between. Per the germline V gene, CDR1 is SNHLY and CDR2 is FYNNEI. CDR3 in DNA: TGTGCCAGCGGTGGGCCCAGGTCGGGTGGCTACACCTTC. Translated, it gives CASGGPRSGGYTF. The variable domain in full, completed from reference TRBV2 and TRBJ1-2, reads EPEVTQTPSHQVTQMGQEVILRCVPISNHLYFYWYRQILGQKVEFLVSFYNNEISEKSEIFDDQFSVERPDGSNFTLKIRSTKLEDSAMYFCASGGPRSGGYTFGSGTRLTVV.

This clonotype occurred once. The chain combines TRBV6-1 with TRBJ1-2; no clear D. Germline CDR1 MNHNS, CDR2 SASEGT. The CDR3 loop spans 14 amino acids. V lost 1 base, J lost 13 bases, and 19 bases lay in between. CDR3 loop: CASSEESEFRRRTF. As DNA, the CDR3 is TGTGCCAGCAGTGAAGAGTCAGAATTCCGAAGACGCACCTTC.

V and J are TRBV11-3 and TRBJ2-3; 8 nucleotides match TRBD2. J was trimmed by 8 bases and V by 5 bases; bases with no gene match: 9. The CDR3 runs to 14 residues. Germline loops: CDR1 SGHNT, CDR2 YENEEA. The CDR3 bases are TGTGCCAGCAGCCGTACTAGCGGTGGAGGTACGCAGTATTTT. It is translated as CASSRTSGGGTQYF.

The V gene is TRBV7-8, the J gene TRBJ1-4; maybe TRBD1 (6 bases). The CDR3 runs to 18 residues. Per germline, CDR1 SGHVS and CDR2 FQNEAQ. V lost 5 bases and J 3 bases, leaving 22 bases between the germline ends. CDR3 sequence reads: CASSPRIITGSANEKLFF. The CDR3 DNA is TGTGCCAGCAGCCCACGGATCATTACAGGGTCGGCTAATGAAAAACTGTTTTTT.

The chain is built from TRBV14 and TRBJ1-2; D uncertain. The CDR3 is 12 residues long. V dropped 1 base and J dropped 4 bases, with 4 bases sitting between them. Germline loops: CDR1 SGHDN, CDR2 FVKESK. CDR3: CASSQGGYGYTF. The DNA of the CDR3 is TGTGCCAGCAGCCAAGGGGGCTATGGCTACACCTTC. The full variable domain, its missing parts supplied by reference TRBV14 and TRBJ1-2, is EAGVTQFPSHSVIEKGQTVTLRCDPISGHDNLYWYRRVMGKEIKFLLHFVKESKQDESGMPNNRFLAERTGGTYSTLKVQPAELEDSGVYFCASSQGGYGYTFGSGTRLTVV.

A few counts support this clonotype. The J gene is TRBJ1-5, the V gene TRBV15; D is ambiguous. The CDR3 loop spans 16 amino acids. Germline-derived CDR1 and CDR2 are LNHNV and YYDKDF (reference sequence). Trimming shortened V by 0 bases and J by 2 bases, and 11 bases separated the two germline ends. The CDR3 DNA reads TGTGCCACCAGCAGAGATTACACAAGCGGCAATCAGCCCCAGCATTTT. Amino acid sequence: CATSRDYTSGNQPQHF. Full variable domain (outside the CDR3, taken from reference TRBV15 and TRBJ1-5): DAMVIQNPRYQVTQFGKPVTLSCSQTLNHNVMYWYQQKSSQAPKLLFHYYDKDFNNEADTPDNFQSRRPNTSFCFLDIRSPGLGDTAMYLCATSRDYTSGNQPQHFGDGTRLSIL.

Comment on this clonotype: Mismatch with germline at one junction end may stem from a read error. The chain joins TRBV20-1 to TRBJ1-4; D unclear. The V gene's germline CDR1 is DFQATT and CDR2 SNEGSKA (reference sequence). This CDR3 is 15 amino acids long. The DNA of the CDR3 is TGCAGTGCCAGAGGAACCGGCGACACGAATGAAAAACTGTTTTTT. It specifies CSARGTGDTNEKLFF.

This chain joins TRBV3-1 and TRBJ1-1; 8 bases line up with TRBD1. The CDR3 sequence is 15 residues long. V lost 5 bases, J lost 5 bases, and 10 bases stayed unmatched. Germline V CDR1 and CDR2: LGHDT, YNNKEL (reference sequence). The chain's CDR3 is CASSSRQGLGTEAFF. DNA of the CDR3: TGTGCCAGCAGCTCTCGACAGGGGTTGGGGACTGAAGCTTTCTTT.

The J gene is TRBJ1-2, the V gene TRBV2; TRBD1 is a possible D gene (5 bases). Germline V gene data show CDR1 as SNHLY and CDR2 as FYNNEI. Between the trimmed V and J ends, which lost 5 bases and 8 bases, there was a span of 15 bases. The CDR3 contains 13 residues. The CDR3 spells CASSPTGGGGYTF. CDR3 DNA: TGTGCCAGCAGTCCCACGGGTGGGGGGGGCTACACCTTC.

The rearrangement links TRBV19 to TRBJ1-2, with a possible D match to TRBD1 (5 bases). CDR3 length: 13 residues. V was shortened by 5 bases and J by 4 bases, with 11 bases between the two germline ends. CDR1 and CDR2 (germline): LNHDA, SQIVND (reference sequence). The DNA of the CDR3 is TGTGCCAGTAGTCTAGGGACTGGCTATGGCTACACCTTC. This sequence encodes CASSLGTGYGYTF.

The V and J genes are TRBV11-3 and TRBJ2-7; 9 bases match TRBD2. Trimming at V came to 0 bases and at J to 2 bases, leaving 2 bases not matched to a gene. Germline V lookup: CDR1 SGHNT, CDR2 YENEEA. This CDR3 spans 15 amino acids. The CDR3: CASSLETSGAYEQYF. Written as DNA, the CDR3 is TGTGCCAGCAGCTTAGAGACTAGCGGAGCCTACGAGCAGTACTTC. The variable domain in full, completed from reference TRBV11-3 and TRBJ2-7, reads EAGVVQSPRYKIIEKKQPVAFWCNPISGHNTLYWYLQNLGQGPELLIRYENEEAVDDSQLPKDRFSAERLKGVDSTLKIQPAELGDSAVYLCASSLETSGAYEQYFGPGTRLTVT.

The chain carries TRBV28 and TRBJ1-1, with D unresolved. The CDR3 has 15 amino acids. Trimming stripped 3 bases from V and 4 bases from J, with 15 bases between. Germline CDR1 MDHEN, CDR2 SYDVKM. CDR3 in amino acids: CASSFGQPGATEAFF. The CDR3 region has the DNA TGTGCCAGCAGTTTTGGCCAACCGGGTGCCACTGAAGCTTTCTTT. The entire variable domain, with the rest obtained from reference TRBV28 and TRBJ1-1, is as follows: DVKVTQSSRYLVKRTGEKVFLECVQDMDHENMFWYRQDPGLGLRLIYFSYDVKMKEKGDIPEGYSVSREKKERFSLILESASTNQTSMYLCASSFGQPGATEAFFGQGTRLTVV.

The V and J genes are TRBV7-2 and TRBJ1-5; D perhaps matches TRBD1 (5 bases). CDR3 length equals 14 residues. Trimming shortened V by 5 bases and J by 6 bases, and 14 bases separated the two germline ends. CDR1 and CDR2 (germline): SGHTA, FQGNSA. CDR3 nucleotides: TGTGCCAGCAGCCCAGAGGGGAGAAGTCAGCCCCAGCATTTT. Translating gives CASSPEGRSQPQHF.

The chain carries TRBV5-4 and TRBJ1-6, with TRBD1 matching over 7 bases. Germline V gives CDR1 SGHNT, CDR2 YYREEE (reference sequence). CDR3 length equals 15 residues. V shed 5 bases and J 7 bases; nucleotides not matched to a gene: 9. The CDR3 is CASSFDRALNSPLHF. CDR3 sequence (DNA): TGTGCCAGCAGTTTTGACAGGGCCCTCAATTCACCCCTCCACTTT. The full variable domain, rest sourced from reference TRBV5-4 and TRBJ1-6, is ETGVTQSPTHLIKTRGQQVTLRCSSQSGHNTVSWYQQALGQGPQFIFQYYREEENGRGNFPPRFSGLQFPNYSSELNVNALELDDSALYLCASSFDRALNSPLHFGNGTRLTVT.

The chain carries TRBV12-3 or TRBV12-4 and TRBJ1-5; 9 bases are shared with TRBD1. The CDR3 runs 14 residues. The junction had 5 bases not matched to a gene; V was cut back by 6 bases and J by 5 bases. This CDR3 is CASRGQGSDQPQHF. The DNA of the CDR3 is TGTGCCAGCAGGGGACAGGGATCAGATCAGCCCCAGCATTTT.

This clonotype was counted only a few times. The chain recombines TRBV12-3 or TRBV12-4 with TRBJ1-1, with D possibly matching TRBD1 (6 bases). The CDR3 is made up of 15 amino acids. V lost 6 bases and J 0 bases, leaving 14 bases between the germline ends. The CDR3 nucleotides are TGTGCCAGCAGCACAGGACAGAACATGAACACTGAAGCTTTCTTT. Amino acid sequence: CASSTGQNMNTEAFF.

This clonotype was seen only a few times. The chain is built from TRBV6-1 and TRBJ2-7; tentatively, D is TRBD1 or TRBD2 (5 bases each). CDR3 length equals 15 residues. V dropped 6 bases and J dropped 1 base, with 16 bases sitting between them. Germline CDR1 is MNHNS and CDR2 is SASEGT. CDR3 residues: CASRRGDQRSYEQYF. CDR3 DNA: TGTGCCAGCAGGAGAGGGGATCAAAGGTCCTACGAGCAGTACTTC.

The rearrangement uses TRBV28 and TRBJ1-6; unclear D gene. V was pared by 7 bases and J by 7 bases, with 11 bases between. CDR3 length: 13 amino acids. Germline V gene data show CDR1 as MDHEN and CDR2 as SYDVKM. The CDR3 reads CASNGVRNSPLHF. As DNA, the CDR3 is TGTGCCAGCAACGGGGTGCGAAATTCACCCCTCCACTTT. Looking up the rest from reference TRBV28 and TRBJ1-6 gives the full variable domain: DVKVTQSSRYLVKRTGEKVFLECVQDMDHENMFWYRQDPGLGLRLIYFSYDVKMKEKGDIPEGYSVSREKKERFSLILESASTNQTSMYLCASNGVRNSPLHFGNGTRLTVT.

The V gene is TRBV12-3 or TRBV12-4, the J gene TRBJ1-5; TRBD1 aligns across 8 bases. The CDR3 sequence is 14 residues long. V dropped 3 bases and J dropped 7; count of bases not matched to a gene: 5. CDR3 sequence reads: CASSFDRGAQPQHF. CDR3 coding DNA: TGTGCCAGCAGTTTTGACAGGGGTGCACAGCCCCAGCATTTT.

The CDR3 here is CASSYDRASYEQYF. The DNA for the CDR3 is TGTGCCAGCAGCTACGACAGAGCTTCCTACGAGCAGTACTTC. The J gene is TRBJ2-7, the V gene TRBV11-1; a possible D gene is TRBD1 (5 bases). The germline V and J ends were trimmed by 4 bases and 1 base, with 11 bases remaining between them. The V gene's germline CDR1 is SGHAT and CDR2 FQDESV (reference sequence). This CDR3 has 14 amino acids.

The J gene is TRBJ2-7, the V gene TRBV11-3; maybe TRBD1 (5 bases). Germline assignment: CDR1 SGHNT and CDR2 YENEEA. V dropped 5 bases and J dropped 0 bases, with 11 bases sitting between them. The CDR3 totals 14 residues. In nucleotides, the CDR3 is TGTGCCAGCAGCCGCTTTGGGGCCTCCTACGAGCAGTACTTC. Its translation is CASSRFGASYEQYF. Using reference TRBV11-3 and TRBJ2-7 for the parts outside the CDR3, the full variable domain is EAGVVQSPRYKIIEKKQPVAFWCNPISGHNTLYWYLQNLGQGPELLIRYENEEAVDDSQLPKDRFSAERLKGVDSTLKIQPAELGDSAVYLCASSRFGASYEQYFGPGTRLTVT.

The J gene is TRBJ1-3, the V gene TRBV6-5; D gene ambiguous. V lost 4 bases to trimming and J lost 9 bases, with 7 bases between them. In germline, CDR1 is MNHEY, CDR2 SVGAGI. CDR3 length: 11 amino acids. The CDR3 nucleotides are TGTGCCAGCAGTTCCGGGTTCACCATATATTTT. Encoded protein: CASSSGFTIYF.

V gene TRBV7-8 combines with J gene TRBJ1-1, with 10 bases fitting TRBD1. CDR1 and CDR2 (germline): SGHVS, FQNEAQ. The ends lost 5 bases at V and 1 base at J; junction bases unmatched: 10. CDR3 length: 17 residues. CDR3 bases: TGTGCCAGCAGCCCCCGGGACAGGGGTACAAGGAACACTGAAGCTTTCTTT. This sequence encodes CASSPRDRGTRNTEAFF.

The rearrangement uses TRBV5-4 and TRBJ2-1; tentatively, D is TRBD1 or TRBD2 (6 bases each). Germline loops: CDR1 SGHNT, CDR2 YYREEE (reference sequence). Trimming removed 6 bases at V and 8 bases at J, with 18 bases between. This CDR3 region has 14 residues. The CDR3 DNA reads TGTGCCAGCACCGACCGGGGGACAACCCATGAGCAGTTCTTC. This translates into CASTDRGTTHEQFF.

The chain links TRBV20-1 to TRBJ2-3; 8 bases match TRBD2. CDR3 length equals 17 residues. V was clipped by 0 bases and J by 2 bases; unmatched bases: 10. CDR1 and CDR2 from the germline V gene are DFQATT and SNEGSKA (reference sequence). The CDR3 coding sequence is TGCAGTGCTAGAGATTCGAGCGGGGGTTCTATCACAGATACGCAGTATTTT. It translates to CSARDSSGGSITDTQYF.

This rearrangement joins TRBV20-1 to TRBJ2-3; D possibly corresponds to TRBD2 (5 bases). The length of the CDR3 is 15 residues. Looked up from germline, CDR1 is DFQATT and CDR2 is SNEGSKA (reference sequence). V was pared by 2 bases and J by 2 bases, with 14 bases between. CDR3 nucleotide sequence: TGCAGTGCTAGAAATCCCTCGGAGGCCACAGATACGCAGTATTTT. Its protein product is CSARNPSEATDTQYF.

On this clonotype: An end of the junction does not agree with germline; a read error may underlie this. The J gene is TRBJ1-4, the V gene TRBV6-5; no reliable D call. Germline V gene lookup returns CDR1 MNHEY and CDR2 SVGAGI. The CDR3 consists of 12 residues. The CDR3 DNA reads TGTGCCAGCAGTTGGACTAATGAAAAACTATTTTTT. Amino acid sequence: CASSWTNEKLFF.

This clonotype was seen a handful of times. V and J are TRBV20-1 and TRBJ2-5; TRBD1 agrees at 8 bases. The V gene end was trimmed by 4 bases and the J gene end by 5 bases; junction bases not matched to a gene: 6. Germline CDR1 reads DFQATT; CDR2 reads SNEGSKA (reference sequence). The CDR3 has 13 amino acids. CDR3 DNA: TGCAGTGCTACCCGGACAGGGAGGGAGACCCAGTACTTC. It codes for CSATRTGRETQYF.